This T cell receptor beta chain was found in a study of cytomegalovirus exposure and HLA in healthy donors. Germline V lookup: CDR1 LNHDA, CDR2 SQIVND (reference sequence). Trimming stripped 5 bases from V and 6 bases from J, with 13 bases between. The CDR3 consists of 13 residues. Use of 60 Vbeta and 13 Jbeta primers characterized the PCR. Only in-frame clones appear in the TCRdb table, and some are missing; sequencing was by immunoSEQ multiplex PCR. The table includes roughly 180,000 clones, roughly 9.4% detected once. The sequence came from a woman aged 25 to 39 in good health and CMV-seropositive. Material for sequencing was PBMCs. The genes are TRBV19 and TRBJ1-2; D perhaps matches TRBD1 (6 bases). The CDR3 loop is CASSYRDLNGYTF. CDR3 DNA sequence: TGTGCCAGTAGTTACAGGGATCTGAATGGCTACACCTTC.